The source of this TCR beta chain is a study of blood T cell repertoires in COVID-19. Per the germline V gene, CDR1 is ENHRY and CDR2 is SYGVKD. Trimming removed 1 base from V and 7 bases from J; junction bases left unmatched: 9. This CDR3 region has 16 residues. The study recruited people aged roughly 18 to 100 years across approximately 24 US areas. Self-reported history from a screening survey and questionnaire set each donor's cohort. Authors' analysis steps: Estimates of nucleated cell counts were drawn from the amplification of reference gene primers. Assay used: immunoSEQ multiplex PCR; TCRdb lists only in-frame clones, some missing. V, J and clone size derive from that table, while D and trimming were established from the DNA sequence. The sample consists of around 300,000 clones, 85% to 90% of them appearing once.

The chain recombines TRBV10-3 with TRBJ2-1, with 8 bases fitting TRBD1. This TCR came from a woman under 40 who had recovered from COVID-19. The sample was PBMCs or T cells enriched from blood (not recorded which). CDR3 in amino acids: CAISELGYDRGNEQFF. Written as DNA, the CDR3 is TGTGCCATCAGTGAGTTAGGTTATGACAGGGGTAATGAGCAGTTCTTC.